This T cell receptor (beta chain) was sequenced in a study of shared clonotypes between healthy human individuals. Study summary: The study drew on two women and a few men aged 18 to 49 as donors.

The repertoire was sequenced with immunoSEQ multiplex PCR; TCRdb's copy has only in-frame clones and lacks some. The sample consists of about 1.5 million clones, approximately 98% of them appearing once. The V gene lost 1 base and the J gene lost 3 bases, with 10 bases spanning the gap. From germline, CDR1 is MDHEN and CDR2 SYDVKM. CDR3 length: 15 amino acids. Sequencing used naive CD4+ T cells sorted from blood. Subset described: CD45RA+ positively selected. The source of this sequence is a man aged 25-40 years in good health. This rearrangement joins TRBV28 to TRBJ2-1; tentatively, D is TRBD1 or TRBD2 (5 bases each). The CDR3 DNA is TGTGCCAGCAGTTTATTGGGGGTCAGCTACAATGAGCAGTTCTTC. It specifies CASSLLGVSYNEQFF.